Presented here are 15 T cell receptor beta chains from one specimen sequenced in a study of blood T cell repertoires in COVID-19. The table came from immunoSEQ multiplex PCR; TCRdb's copy has only in-frame clones and leaves some out. The table lists 150,000 to 200,000 clones, around 81% of them singletons. Sequencing was performed on peripheral blood. The source is a man aged 60 to 75 with active or convalescent COVID-19.

The chain is built from TRBV6-4 and TRBJ2-2; 8 bases map to TRBD2. Germline V gives CDR1 MRHNA, CDR2 SNTAGT. CDR3 length equals 17 residues. Losses at the gene ends were 0 bases for V and 5 bases for J; bases not matched to a gene: 8. In DNA form, the CDR3 reads TGTGCCAGCAGTGACTCAAGTGGCGTAGCGGGAACCGGGGAGCTGTTTTTT. Protein product: CASSDSSGVAGTGELFF.

V gene TRBV19 combines with J gene TRBJ1-1; TRBD1 might be the D (6 bases). The V gene lost 8 bases and the J gene lost 1 base, with 20 bases spanning the gap. Germline V gene lookup returns CDR1 LNHDA and CDR2 SQIVND (reference sequence). This CDR3 region has 16 residues. The CDR3 coding sequence is TGTGCCAGTGGGGTTTTACAGAGAGGGGGGAACACTGAAGCTTTCTTT. Residues: CASGVLQRGGNTEAFF.

The CDR3: CASSQFWGRSSYEQYF. The CDR3 nucleotides are TGTGCCAGCAGCCAATTCTGGGGGCGGTCATCCTACGAGCAGTACTTC. The chain has TRBV3-1 (or the pseudogene TRBV3-2) and TRBJ2-7; maybe TRBD1 (6 bases). V lost 2 bases, J lost 1 base, and 15 bases lay in between. The germline V gene has CDR1 LGHDT and CDR2 YNNKEL (reference sequence). The CDR3 has 16 residues.

V usage is TRBV7-9 and J usage is TRBJ2-4, with D possibly TRBD1 on 5 matching bases. Trimming cost V 5 bases and J 2 bases, with 13 bases left between them. The CDR3 contains 15 residues. Germline CDR1 reads SEHNR; CDR2 reads FQNEAQ (reference sequence). Written as DNA, the CDR3 is TGTGCCAGCAGCCATGCCCCAGGGCCCAAAAACATTCAGTACTTC. Translated: CASSHAPGPKNIQYF. The complete variable domain, with remaining parts taken from reference TRBV7-9 and TRBJ2-4, reads DTGVSQNPRHKITKRGQNVTFRCDPISEHNRLYWYRQTLGQGPEFLTYFQNEAQLEKSRLLSDRFSAERPKGSFSTLEIQRTEQGDSAMYLCASSHAPGPKNIQYFGAGTRLSVL.

The rearrangement joins TRBV4-1 to TRBJ2-7; maybe TRBD1 (5 bases). The CDR3 runs 15 residues. V gave up 0 bases and J gave up 2 bases, with 11 bases separating them. Germline V gene data show CDR1 as MGHRA and CDR2 as YSYEKL. The CDR3, as DNA: TGCGCCAGCAGCCAAGATCACCCAGGGCCCTACGAGCAGTACTTC. Residues: CASSQDHPGPYEQYF.

V usage is TRBV6-5 and J usage is TRBJ1-1; TRBD1 matches 7 bases. The CDR3 spans 11 residues. The ends lost 6 bases at V and 11 bases at J; junction bases unmatched: 6. CDR1 and CDR2 (germline): MNHEY, SVGAGI. CDR3 nucleotide sequence: TGTGCCAGCAGAGAGACAGGGAGCGCTTTCTTT. Amino acids: CASRETGSAFF.

The chain carries TRBV19 and TRBJ1-4; TRBD1 might be the D (6 bases). CDR3 length: 13 amino acids. The germline V and J ends were trimmed by 5 bases and 7 bases, with 11 bases remaining between them. Germline CDR1 LNHDA, CDR2 SQIVND (reference sequence). Here the CDR3 reads CASSGTLGEKLFF. CDR3 nucleotide sequence: TGTGCCAGTAGTGGGACATTGGGTGAAAAACTGTTTTTT.

The chain employs TRBV28 and TRBJ1-1; 7 nucleotides line up with TRBD1. V lost 2 bases to trimming and J lost 3 bases; unmatched junction nucleotides: 12. CDR1 is MDHEN, CDR2 SYDVKM, per germline. There are 17 residues in the CDR3. This chain's CDR3 is CASSLPPPPGQHTEAFF. The CDR3 bases are TGTGCCAGCAGTTTACCCCCCCCTCCGGGACAGCACACTGAAGCTTTCTTT. Full variable domain (outside the CDR3, taken from reference TRBV28 and TRBJ1-1): DVKVTQSSRYLVKRTGEKVFLECVQDMDHENMFWYRQDPGLGLRLIYFSYDVKMKEKGDIPEGYSVSREKKERFSLILESASTNQTSMYLCASSLPPPPGQHTEAFFGQGTRLTVV.

V is TRBV3-1 (or the pseudogene TRBV3-2) and J is TRBJ1-6; unclear D gene. The CDR3 is 13 residues long. Germline loops: CDR1 LGHDT, CDR2 YNNKEL (reference sequence). The V and J ends lost 2 bases and 10 bases respectively, with 9 bases between them. The CDR3 nucleotides are TGTGCCAGCAGCCAATTACGGGAATCACCCCTCCACTTT. Protein product: CASSQLRESPLHF.

The chain links TRBV5-4 to TRBJ1-2; D is uncertain. With 3 bases removed from V and 5 bases from J, the gap between germline ends came to 17 bases. The CDR3 covers 15 residues. Germline CDR1 is SGHNT and CDR2 is YYREEE (reference sequence). This CDR3 reads CASSSSSISVYGYTF. CDR3 coding DNA: TGTGCCAGCAGCTCCTCGAGTATATCGGTATATGGCTACACCTTC.

The chain has TRBV15 and TRBJ2-1; the match to TRBD2 covers 7 bases. Per the germline V gene, CDR1 is LNHNV and CDR2 is YYDKDF (reference sequence). This CDR3 has 15 residues. Trimming took 3 bases from V and 5 from J; bases not matched to a gene: 7. CDR3 DNA: TGTGCCACCAGCAGGGATGGGAGGGCCAACAATGAGCAGTTCTTC. Its protein is CATSRDGRANNEQFF.

This clone was found a few times. J is TRBJ1-1 and V is TRBV6-5; weak D call: TRBD1 (5 bases). This CDR3 region has 12 residues. The germline CDR1 and CDR2 sequences are MNHEY and SVGAGI. Here the CDR3 DNA reads TGTGTCCTACACAGGTTGAACACTGAAGCTTTCTTT. Protein: CVLHRLNTEAFF.

The V call is TRBV11-2, the J call TRBJ2-1; D is uncertain. Between the trimmed V and J ends, which lost 2 bases and 0 bases, there was a span of 8 bases. Germline lookup yields CDR1 SGHAT and CDR2 FQNNGV. The CDR3 is 15 amino acids. The CDR3 sequence: CASSLRLGSYNEQFF. CDR3 bases: TGTGCCAGCAGCTTACGACTGGGCTCCTACAATGAGCAGTTCTTC.

J is TRBJ2-3 and V is TRBV5-1, with TRBD2 identical over 13 bases. The germline V gene has CDR1 SGHRS and CDR2 YFSETQ. The CDR3 totals 17 residues. V shed 4 bases and J 2 bases; nucleotides not matched to a gene: 7. CDR3 in DNA: TGCGCCAGCAGCGTACGACTAGCGGGGGGCACCACAGATACGCAGTATTTT. Translation: CASSVRLAGGTTDTQYF.

The V and J genes are TRBV7-9 and TRBJ1-5; perhaps TRBD1 as D (5 bases). Germline V CDR1 and CDR2: SEHNR, FQNEAQ (reference sequence). This CDR3 spans 17 amino acids. V was cut by 5 bases and J by 4 bases, with 21 bases left in between. In DNA form, the CDR3 reads TGTGCCAGCAGCCCTAGGACACATCCCTTTAGAAATCAGCCCCAGCATTTT. It codes for CASSPRTHPFRNQPQHF. Full variable domain (outside the CDR3, taken from reference TRBV7-9 and TRBJ1-5): DTGVSQNPRHKITKRGQNVTFRCDPISEHNRLYWYRQTLGQGPEFLTYFQNEAQLEKSRLLSDRFSAERPKGSFSTLEIQRTEQGDSAMYLCASSPRTHPFRNQPQHFGDGTRLSIL.